The 27 T cell receptor beta chains below come from one sample, sequenced in a study of early T cells in non-severe SARS-CoV-2 infection. One entry per CDR3 protein, called by TCRdb with MiXCR from the 5' RACE reads. Of about 100,000 distinct CDR3 sequences in the sample, under 15% were seen once. What was sequenced was whole blood. All receptors derive from an adult who was a healthcare worker with PCR-confirmed SARS-CoV-2 infection or an uninfected control (not recorded which).

This clonotype was seen at least ten times. The CDR3 is CASSFDWAHDGYTF. The CDR3 region has the DNA TGTGCCAGCAGCTTCGATTGGGCCCACGATGGCTACACCTTC. This chain joins TRBV7-9 and TRBJ1-2; D remains ambiguous. V was shortened by 3 bases and J by 6 bases, with 14 bases between the two germline ends. Germline CDR1 and CDR2: SEHNR and FQNEAQ (reference sequence). The CDR3 consists of 14 residues.

There are many counts of this clonotype. J is TRBJ1-2 and V is TRBV29-1; D gene uncertain. Between the trimmed V and J ends, which lost 2 bases and 4 bases, there was a span of 8 bases. CDR1 and CDR2 (germline): SQVTM, ANQGSEA. The CDR3 is 12 amino acids. Here the CDR3 reads CSVEWGTYGYTF. In nucleotides, the CDR3 is TGCAGCGTTGAATGGGGTACCTATGGCTACACCTTC.

There are many counts of this clonotype. The V call is TRBV7-9, the J call TRBJ1-1; 9 bases fit TRBD1. V lost 5 bases to trimming and J lost 3 bases; unmatched junction nucleotides: 4. The CDR3 length is 14 residues. The germline V gene encodes CDR1 SEHNR and CDR2 FQNEAQ (reference sequence). CDR3: CASSTGQGDTEAFF. The CDR3 coding sequence is TGTGCCAGCAGCACGGGACAGGGCGACACTGAAGCTTTCTTT.

Only a few counts were recorded for this clonotype. This chain connects TRBV6-1 to TRBJ1-6; D not certain. Trimming took off 3 bases at V and 3 bases at J, with 9 bases between the two ends. The length of the CDR3 is 15 residues. Germline V gives CDR1 MNHNS, CDR2 SASEGT. CDR3 sequence: CASSEGSGYNSPLHF. In nucleotides, the CDR3 is TGTGCCAGCAGTGAGGGTAGCGGCTATAATTCACCCCTCCACTTT.

The chain has TRBV28 and TRBJ1-1; D remains ambiguous. The V gene lost 6 bases and the J gene lost 2 bases, with 13 bases spanning the gap. CDR1 and CDR2 (germline): MDHEN, SYDVKM. The CDR3 is made up of 14 amino acids. CDR3 residues: CASRPSYRNTEAFF. The CDR3 nucleotides are TGTGCCAGCAGACCTAGCTACAGAAACACTGAAGCTTTCTTT.

This clonotype was found many times. The J gene is TRBJ1-2, the V gene TRBV28; unclear D gene. There are 15 residues in the CDR3. CDR1 and CDR2 (germline): MDHEN, SYDVKM. Deletions cut 4 bases from V and 0 bases from J, with 12 bases between. The chain's CDR3 is CASSSIGRPNYGYTF. CDR3 nucleotides: TGTGCCAGCAGTTCCATAGGGAGGCCTAACTATGGCTACACCTTC.

The chain is built from TRBV25-1 and TRBJ2-3, with TRBD1 matching over 9 bases. Germline CDR1 MGHDK, CDR2 SYGVNS. The V gene end was trimmed by 3 bases and the J gene end by 5 bases; junction bases not matched to a gene: 9. The CDR3 length is 16 residues. The CDR3 here is CASSDLDRGFVDTQYF. Here the CDR3 DNA reads TGTGCCAGCAGTGACCTGGACAGGGGATTTGTAGATACGCAGTATTTT.

This chain uses TRBV7-9 with TRBJ2-1, with 14 positions matching TRBD2. The CDR3 has 13 residues. Trimming cost V 5 bases and J 14 bases; bases outside gene matches: 5. Germline V CDR1 and CDR2: SEHNR, FQNEAQ (reference sequence). Here the CDR3 reads CASSPQGLAGEFF. CDR3 bases: TGTGCCAGCAGCCCCCAGGGACTAGCGGGGGAGTTCTTC.

This clonotype was observed at least ten times. The genes are TRBV29-1 and TRBJ2-1; tentative D call: TRBD2 (6 bases). Looked up from germline, CDR1 is SQVTM and CDR2 is ANQGSEA. The CDR3 length is 14 residues. V was clipped by 3 bases and J by 0 bases, with 9 bases between them. The CDR3 bases are TGCAGCGTTGACCGGGGGAGCTCCTACAATGAGCAGTTCTTC. Protein product: CSVDRGSSYNEQFF.

Ten or more counts support this clonotype. The V and J genes are TRBV5-1 and TRBJ1-3; TRBD1 is a possible D gene (5 bases). Germline lookup yields CDR1 SGHRS and CDR2 YFSETQ. V was pared by 2 bases and J by 2 bases, with 8 bases between. The length of the CDR3 is 14 residues. The CDR3: CASSFGDPGNTIYF. The CDR3 nucleotides are TGCGCCAGCAGCTTCGGGGACCCTGGAAACACCATATATTTT.

This clonotype was detected many times. CDR3 amino acids: CASSRTVVESGYGYTF. The CDR3 nucleotides read TGTGCCAGCAGCAGGACGGTGGTAGAATCCGGCTATGGCTACACCTTC. The gene calls are TRBV7-8 and TRBJ1-2; D ambiguous. Germline V lookup: CDR1 SGHVS, CDR2 FQNEAQ. V was cut by 5 bases and J by 4 bases, with 20 bases left in between. The CDR3 is 16 residues long.

This clonotype was seen many times. The chain couples TRBV3-1 to TRBJ2-6; D possibly corresponds to TRBD1 (5 bases). Germline CDR1 is LGHDT and CDR2 is YNNKEL (reference sequence). Trimming removed 2 bases from V and 1 base from J, with 6 bases in between. The CDR3 has 15 amino acids. The CDR3 coding sequence is TGTGCCAGCAGCCAACGACAGTCTGGGGCCAACGTCCTGACTTTC. It is translated as CASSQRQSGANVLTF.

This clonotype occurred many times. For the CDR3, the DNA is TGCAGCGCTACCCCCGGCAGCCACGAGCAGTACTTC. Its protein is CSATPGSHEQYF. V usage is TRBV29-1 and J usage is TRBJ2-7; D gene uncertain. CDR3 length equals 12 residues. V was cut by 7 bases and J by 5 bases, with 15 bases left in between. Germline CDR1 SQVTM, CDR2 ANQGSEA.

This clonotype was seen more than once but under ten times. V and J are TRBV5-5 and TRBJ1-5; D is unclear. The CDR3 is 15 amino acids. Looked up from germline, CDR1 is SGHKS and CDR2 is YYEKEE (reference sequence). V was pared by 0 bases and J by 5 bases, with 12 bases between. The CDR3 DNA reads as TGTGCCAGCAGCTTGGGCCCGGGTCAATATCAGCCCCAGCATTTT. Its protein product is CASSLGPGQYQPQHF.

The chain recombines TRBV20-1 with TRBJ2-7; 8 bases agree with TRBD1. Trimming took 6 bases from V and 7 from J; bases not matched to a gene: 11. Per the germline V gene, CDR1 is DFQATT and CDR2 is SNEGSKA (reference sequence). The CDR3 length is 13 residues. CDR3 DNA: TGCAGTGCCAGCCGACAGGGGAGAGGGGAGCAGTACTTC. Protein product: CSASRQGRGEQYF.

This clonotype came up a few times. The CDR3: CASFRQGTGTDEQFF. CDR3 nucleotides: TGTGCCAGCTTTAGACAGGGCACGGGGACGGATGAGCAGTTCTTC. The V gene is TRBV6-2 or TRBV6-3, the J gene TRBJ2-1; 7 nucleotides match TRBD1. The J segment lost 8 bases and the V segment lost 8 bases, leaving 15 bases of the junction unmatched. The CDR3 covers 15 residues. In germline, CDR1 is MNHEY, CDR2 SVGEGT.

The table lists this clonotype with many counts. J is TRBJ2-3 and V is TRBV5-1; possibly TRBD1 or TRBD2 for D (5 bases each). The germline CDR1 and CDR2 sequences are SGHRS and YFSETQ. The CDR3 spans 16 residues. V gave up 3 bases and J gave up 4 bases, with 18 bases separating them. In DNA, the CDR3 is TGCGCCAGCAGCTGGGGCGAGAGGGCAGAATCAGATACGCAGTATTTT. Its translation: CASSWGERAESDTQYF.

Notes on this clonotype: With a much larger clone just one base away, this may be a read error. The DNA for the CDR3 is TGTGCCGGCAGCTCCGGTAGGAGACAGTACTTC. Translation: CAGSSGRRQYF. This rearrangement joins TRBV9 to TRBJ2-7; D not resolved. The length of the CDR3 is 11 residues. CDR1 and CDR2 (germline): SGDLS, YYNGEE.

This clonotype was seen at least ten times. The V gene is TRBV28, the J gene TRBJ1-2, with a weak D call TRBD1 (6 bases). V was clipped by 6 bases and J by 2 bases, with 25 bases between them. The CDR3 has 18 amino acids. In germline, CDR1 is MDHEN, CDR2 SYDVKM. In DNA form, the CDR3 reads TGTGCCAGCAGCCTTTTTTTGGCCGCGGACAGAGGAAACTATGGCTACACCTTC. Translated, it gives CASSLFLAADRGNYGYTF.

The J gene is TRBJ2-3, the V gene TRBV29-1; tentative D call: TRBD2 (5 bases). Germline V gene lookup returns CDR1 SQVTM and CDR2 ANQGSEA. Trimming left V 3 bases short and J 0 bases short, with 10 bases between. The CDR3 totals 14 residues. CDR3 nucleotide sequence: TGCAGCGTTGATCTCGGGGTGAGCACAGATACGCAGTATTTT. This sequence encodes CSVDLGVSTDTQYF.

The chain carries TRBV28 and TRBJ2-1, with TRBD2 matching over 7 bases. This CDR3 has 14 amino acids. J gave up 8 bases and V 10 bases, and 14 bases lay outside the gene matches. The germline gives CDR1 MDHEN, CDR2 SYDVKM. In DNA, the CDR3 is TGTGCCACCTACGCCGCTAGCGGAAACGATGAGCAGTTCTTC. It yields the protein CATYAASGNDEQFF. The variable domain in full, with the rest retrieved from reference TRBV28 and TRBJ2-1, is DVKVTQSSRYLVKRTGEKVFLECVQDMDHENMFWYRQDPGLGLRLIYFSYDVKMKEKGDIPEGYSVSREKKERFSLILESASTNQTSMYLCATYAASGNDEQFFGPGTRLTVL.

The table lists this clonotype with a few counts. CDR3 loop: CASSPLYSNQPQHF. The CDR3 region has the DNA TGTGCCAGCAGCCCCCTTTATAGCAATCAGCCCCAGCATTTT. The chain employs TRBV11-2 and TRBJ1-5, with D unresolved. This CDR3 has 14 residues. Trimming pared 5 bases from V and 0 bases from J, leaving 8 bases between. Germline CDR1 SGHAT, CDR2 FQNNGV.

Ten or more counts support this clonotype. J is TRBJ1-4 and V is TRBV6-6; 9 nucleotides line up with TRBD1. Germline V gene sequence: CDR1 MNHNY, CDR2 SVGAGI (reference sequence). V was clipped by 5 bases and J by 7 bases; unmatched bases: 8. The CDR3 is 15 residues long. CDR3 DNA sequence: TGTGCCAGCAGTCCCCTCGACAGGGGGTCTGAAAAACTGTTTTTT. The encoded protein is CASSPLDRGSEKLFF.

Many counts were recorded for this clonotype. The chain uses TRBV7-6 and TRBJ2-1; D is unclear. Germline V gene data show CDR1 as SGHVS and CDR2 as FNYEAQ. Trimming took off 5 bases at V and 9 bases at J, with 17 bases between the two ends. This CDR3 is built from 14 residues. In DNA form, the CDR3 reads TGTGCCAGCAGCCCAACAGATTTGCGCGGTGAGCAGTTCTTC. Translated, it gives CASSPTDLRGEQFF.

This chain uses TRBV20-1 with TRBJ2-2; D not certain. V dropped 3 bases and J dropped 7 bases, with 12 bases sitting between them. CDR3 length: 13 amino acids. From germline, CDR1 is DFQATT and CDR2 SNEGSKA (reference sequence). The CDR3 DNA follows: TGCAGTGCTAGTGTTACTGGCTTCGGGGAGCTGTTTTTT. It codes for CSASVTGFGELFF.

This clonotype was recorded at least ten times. The chain couples TRBV7-8 to TRBJ2-4, with 7 bases matching TRBD1. The CDR3 spans 15 residues. V shed 0 bases and J 6 bases; nucleotides not matched to a gene: 5. Germline values: CDR1 SGHVS, CDR2 FQNEAQ. The CDR3: CASSLAKGARNIQYF. The DNA of the CDR3 is TGTGCCAGCAGCTTAGCGAAGGGGGCGAGAAACATTCAGTACTTC.

This clonotype turned up a few times. This chain connects TRBV5-4 to TRBJ1-2, with D maybe TRBD1 (6 bases). Per germline, CDR1 SGHNT and CDR2 YYREEE (reference sequence). The CDR3 loop spans 15 amino acids. V was trimmed by 0 bases and J by 4 bases, leaving 13 bases between them. The CDR3 reads CASSLDGGRSYGYTF. CDR3 sequence (DNA): TGTGCCAGCAGCTTGGATGGGGGCCGATCCTATGGCTACACCTTC.